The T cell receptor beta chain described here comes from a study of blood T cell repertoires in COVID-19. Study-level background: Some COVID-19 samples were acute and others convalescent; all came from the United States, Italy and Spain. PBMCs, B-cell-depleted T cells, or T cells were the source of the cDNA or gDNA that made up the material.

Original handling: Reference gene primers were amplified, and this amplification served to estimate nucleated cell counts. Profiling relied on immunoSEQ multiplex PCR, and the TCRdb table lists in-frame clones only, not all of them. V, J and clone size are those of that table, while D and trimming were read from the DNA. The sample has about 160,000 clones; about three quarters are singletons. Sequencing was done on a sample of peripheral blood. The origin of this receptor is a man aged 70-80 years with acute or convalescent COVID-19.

CDR3 nucleotide sequence: TGTGCCAGCAGGACAGGGGGACCCAACACTGAAGCTTTCTTT. Amino acids: CASRTGGPNTEAFF. The chain recombines TRBV27 with TRBJ1-1, with 9 nucleotides matching TRBD1. This CDR3 comprises 14 residues. CDR1 is MNHEY, CDR2 SMNVEV, per germline (reference sequence). Germline trimming cut 6 bases from V and 2 bases from J; bases unmatched to any gene: 4.